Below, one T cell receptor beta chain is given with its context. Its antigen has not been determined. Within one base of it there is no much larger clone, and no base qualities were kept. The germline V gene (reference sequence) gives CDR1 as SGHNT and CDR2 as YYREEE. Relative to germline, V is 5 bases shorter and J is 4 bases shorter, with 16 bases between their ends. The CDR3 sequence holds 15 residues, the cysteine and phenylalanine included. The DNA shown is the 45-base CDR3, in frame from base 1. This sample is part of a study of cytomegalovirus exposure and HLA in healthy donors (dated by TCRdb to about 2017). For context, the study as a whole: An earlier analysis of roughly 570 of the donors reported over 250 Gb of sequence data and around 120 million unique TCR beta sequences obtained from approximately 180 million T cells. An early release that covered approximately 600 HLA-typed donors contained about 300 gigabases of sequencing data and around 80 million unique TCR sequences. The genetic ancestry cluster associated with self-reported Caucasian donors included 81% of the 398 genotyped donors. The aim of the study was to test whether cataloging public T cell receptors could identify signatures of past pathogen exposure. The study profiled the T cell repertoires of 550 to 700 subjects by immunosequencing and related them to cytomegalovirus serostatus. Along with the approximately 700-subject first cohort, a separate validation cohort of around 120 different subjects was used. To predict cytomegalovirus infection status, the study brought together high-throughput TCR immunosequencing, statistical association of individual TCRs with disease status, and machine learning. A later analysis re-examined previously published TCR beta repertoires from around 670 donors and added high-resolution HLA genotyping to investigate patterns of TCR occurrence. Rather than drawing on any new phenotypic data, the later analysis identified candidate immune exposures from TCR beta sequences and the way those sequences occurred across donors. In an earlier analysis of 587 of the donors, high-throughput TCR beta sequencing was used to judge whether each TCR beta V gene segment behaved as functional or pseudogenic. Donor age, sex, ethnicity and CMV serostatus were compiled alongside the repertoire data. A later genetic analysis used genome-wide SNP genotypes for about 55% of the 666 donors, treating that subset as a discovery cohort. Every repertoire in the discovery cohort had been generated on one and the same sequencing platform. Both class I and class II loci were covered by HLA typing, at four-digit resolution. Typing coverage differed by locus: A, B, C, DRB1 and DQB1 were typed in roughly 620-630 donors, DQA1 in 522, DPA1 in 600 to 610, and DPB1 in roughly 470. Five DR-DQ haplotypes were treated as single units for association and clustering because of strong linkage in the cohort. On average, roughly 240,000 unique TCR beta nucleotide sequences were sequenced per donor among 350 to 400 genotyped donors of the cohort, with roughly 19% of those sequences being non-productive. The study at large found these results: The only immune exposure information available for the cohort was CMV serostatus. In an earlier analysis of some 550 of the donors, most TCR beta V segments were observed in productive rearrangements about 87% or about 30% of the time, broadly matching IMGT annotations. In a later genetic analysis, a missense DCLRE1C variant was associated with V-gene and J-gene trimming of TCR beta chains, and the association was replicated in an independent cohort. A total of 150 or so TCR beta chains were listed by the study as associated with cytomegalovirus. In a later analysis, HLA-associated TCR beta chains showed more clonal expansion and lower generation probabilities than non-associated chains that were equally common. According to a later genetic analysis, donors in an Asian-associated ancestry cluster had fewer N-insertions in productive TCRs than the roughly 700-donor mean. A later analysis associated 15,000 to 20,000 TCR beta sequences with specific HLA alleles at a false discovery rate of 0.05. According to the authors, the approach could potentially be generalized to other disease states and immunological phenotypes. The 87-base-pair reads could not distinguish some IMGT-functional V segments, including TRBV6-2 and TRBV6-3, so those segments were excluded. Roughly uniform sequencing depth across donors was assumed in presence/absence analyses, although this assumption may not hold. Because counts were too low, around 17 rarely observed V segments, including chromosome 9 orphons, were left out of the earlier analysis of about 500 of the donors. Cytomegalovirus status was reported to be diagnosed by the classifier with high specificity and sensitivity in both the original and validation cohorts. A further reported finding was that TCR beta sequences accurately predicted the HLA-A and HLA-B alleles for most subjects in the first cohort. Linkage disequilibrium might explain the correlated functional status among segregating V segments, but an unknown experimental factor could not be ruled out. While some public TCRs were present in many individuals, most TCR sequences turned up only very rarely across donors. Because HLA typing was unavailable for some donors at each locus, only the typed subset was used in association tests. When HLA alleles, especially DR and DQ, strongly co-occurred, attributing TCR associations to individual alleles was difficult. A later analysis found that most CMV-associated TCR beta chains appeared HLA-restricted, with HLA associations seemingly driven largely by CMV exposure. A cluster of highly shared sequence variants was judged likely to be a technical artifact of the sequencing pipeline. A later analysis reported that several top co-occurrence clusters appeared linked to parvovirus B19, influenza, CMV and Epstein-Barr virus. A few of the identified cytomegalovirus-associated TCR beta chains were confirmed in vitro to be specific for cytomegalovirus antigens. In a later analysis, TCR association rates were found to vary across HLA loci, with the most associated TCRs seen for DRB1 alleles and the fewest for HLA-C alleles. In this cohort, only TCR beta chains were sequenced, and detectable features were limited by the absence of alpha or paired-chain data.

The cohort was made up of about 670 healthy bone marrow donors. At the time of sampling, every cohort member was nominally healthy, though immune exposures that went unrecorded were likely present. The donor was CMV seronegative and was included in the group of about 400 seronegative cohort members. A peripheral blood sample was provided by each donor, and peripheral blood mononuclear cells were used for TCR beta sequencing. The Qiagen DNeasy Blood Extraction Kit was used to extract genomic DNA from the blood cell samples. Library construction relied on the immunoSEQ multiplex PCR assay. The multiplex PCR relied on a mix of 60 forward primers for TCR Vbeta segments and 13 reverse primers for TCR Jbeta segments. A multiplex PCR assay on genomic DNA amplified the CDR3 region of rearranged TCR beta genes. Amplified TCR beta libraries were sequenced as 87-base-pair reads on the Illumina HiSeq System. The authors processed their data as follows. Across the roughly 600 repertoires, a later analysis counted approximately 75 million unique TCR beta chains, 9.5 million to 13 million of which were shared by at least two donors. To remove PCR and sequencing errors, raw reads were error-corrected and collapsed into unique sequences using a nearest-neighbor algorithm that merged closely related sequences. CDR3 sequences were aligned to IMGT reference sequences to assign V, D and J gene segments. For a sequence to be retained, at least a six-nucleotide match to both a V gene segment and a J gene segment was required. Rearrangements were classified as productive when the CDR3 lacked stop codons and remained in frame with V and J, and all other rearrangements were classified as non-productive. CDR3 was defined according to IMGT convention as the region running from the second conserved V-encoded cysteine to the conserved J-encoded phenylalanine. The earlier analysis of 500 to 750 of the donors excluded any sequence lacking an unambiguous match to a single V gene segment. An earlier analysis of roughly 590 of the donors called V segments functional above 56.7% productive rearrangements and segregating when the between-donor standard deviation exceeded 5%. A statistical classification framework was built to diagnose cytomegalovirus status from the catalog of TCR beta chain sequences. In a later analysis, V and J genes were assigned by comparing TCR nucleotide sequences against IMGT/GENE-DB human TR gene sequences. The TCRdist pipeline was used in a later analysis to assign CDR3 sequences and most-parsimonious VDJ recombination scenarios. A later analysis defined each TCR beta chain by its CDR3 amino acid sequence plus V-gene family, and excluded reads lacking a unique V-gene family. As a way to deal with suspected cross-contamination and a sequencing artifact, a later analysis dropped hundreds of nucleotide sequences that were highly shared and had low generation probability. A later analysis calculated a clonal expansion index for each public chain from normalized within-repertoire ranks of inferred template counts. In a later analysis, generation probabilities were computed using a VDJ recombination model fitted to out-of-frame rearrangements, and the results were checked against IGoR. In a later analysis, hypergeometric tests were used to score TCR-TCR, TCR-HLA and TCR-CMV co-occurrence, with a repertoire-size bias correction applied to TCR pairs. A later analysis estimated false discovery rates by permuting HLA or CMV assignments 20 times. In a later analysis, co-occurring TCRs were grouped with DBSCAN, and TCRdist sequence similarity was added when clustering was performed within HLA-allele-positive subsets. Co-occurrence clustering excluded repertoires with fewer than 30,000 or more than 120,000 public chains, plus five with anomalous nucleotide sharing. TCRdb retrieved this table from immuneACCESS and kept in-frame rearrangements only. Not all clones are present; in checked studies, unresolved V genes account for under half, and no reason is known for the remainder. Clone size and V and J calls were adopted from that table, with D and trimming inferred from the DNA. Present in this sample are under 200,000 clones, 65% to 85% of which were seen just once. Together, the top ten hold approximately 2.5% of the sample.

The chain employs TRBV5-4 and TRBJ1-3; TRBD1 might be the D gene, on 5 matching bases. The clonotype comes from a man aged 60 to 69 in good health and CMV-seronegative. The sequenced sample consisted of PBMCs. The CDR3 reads CASSAGPRRGNTIYF. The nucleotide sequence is TGTGCCAGCAGTGCGGGGCCGCGTCGGGGAAACACCATATATTTT.